The present T cell receptor (beta chain) was sequenced within a study of blood T cell repertoires in COVID-19. Study details: Sites in the United States, Italy and Spain provided acute and convalescent COVID-19 samples.

Measured with immunoSEQ multiplex PCR; TCRdb has only the in-frame clones, and not every one. This table has roughly 500,000 clones, approximately 87% appearing once. CDR1 is SGHTA and CDR2 is FQGNSA in the germline V gene. The V and J ends lost 6 bases and 7 bases, in that order; junction bases with no gene match: 10. The CDR3 spans 14 residues. All enrollees were roughly 18 to 100 years old and from roughly 22 US areas. Symptom resolution, clearance, or two negative PCRs marked the recovered donors of Cohort 3. The clonotype comes from a woman in her thirties or forties who had recovered from COVID-19. The sample was PBMCs or T cells enriched from blood (not recorded which). V is TRBV7-2 and J is TRBJ2-5; 8 bases agree with TRBD2. CDR3 sequence: CASSFAGGQATQYF. The CDR3 region has the DNA TGTGCCAGCAGTTTTGCGGGGGGTCAGGCGACCCAGTACTTC.